One and the same sample provided the 9 T cell receptor beta chains below, sequenced in a study of T cell repertoires in cytomegalovirus infection. TCRdb reprocessed the reads with MiXCR, giving one entry per CDR3 protein. The sample lists 640,000 or so distinct CDR3 sequences; 33% were seen once. Their specific antigens are unknown. The sequencing here drew on cultured PBMCs, taken from culture after CMV antigen stimulation. The receptor set was obtained from a human donor in good health (CMV status not recorded). Some clones in this sample may be carry-over from other donors' samples.

The chain couples TRBV7-3 to TRBJ2-1, with D unresolved. Trimming took 0 bases from V and 2 from J, leaving 5 bases between them. There are 14 residues in the CDR3. CDR1 and CDR2 from the germline V gene are SGHTA and FQGTGA. The CDR3 region has the DNA TGTGCCAGCAGCTTAACGCGTACCTACAATGAGCAGTTCTTC. Protein product: CASSLTRTYNEQFF.

The chain combines TRBV7-2 with TRBJ2-5; perhaps D is TRBD1 or TRBD2 (5 bases each). The CDR3 loop spans 14 amino acids. Between the trimmed V and J ends, which lost 6 bases and 1 base, there was a span of 12 bases. Germline loops: CDR1 SGHTA, CDR2 FQGNSA. The CDR3 DNA follows: TGTGCCAGCAGAGCAGGGACGGCCCAAGAGACCCAGTACTTC. Its translation: CASRAGTAQETQYF.

The table lists this clonotype with a few counts. The chain has TRBV30 and TRBJ2-1; 7 bases map to TRBD1. After removal of 5 bases from V and 6 bases from J, the junction contained 7 bases not matched to a gene. CDR3 length equals 13 residues. The germline V gene has CDR1 GTSNPN and CDR2 SVGIG (reference sequence). CDR3 nucleotide sequence: TGTGCCTGGGAAGGACAGGTATTCAATGAGCAGTTCTTC. Translated, it gives CAWEGQVFNEQFF.

This clonotype was recorded a few times. This chain connects TRBV7-9 to TRBJ2-5; 7 bases align to TRBD2. Germline V gives CDR1 SEHNR, CDR2 FQNEAQ (reference sequence). There are 12 residues in the CDR3. V dropped 8 bases and J dropped 2; count of bases not matched to a gene: 2. The CDR3 nucleotides are TGTGCCAGCGAGGGACTACAAGAGACCCAGTACTTC. Translating it yields CASEGLQETQYF.

This clonotype was seen a few times. The chain joins TRBV4-1 to TRBJ2-5; 11 bases are shared with TRBD2. The J segment lost 4 bases and the V segment lost 0 bases, leaving 1 base of the junction unmatched. The CDR3 consists of 15 residues. The V gene's germline CDR1 is MGHRA and CDR2 YSYEKL. For the CDR3, the DNA is TGCGCCAGCAGCCAAGAAGGGACTAGCGGAGAGACCCAGTACTTC. Protein product: CASSQEGTSGETQYF.

This clonotype was counted only a few times. The V and J genes are TRBV7-2 and TRBJ2-2; a weak D match, TRBD1 (5 bases). This CDR3 has 15 amino acids. V shed 7 bases and J shed 6 bases, with 18 bases lying between them. CDR1 and CDR2 from the germline V gene are SGHTA and FQGNSA. In DNA, the CDR3 is TGTGCCAGCACCCCCTCAGGGATTTCCGCCGGGGAGCTGTTTTTT. Translating it yields CASTPSGISAGELFF.

This clonotype has a count of ten or more. The chain couples TRBV7-9 to TRBJ2-5, with D perhaps TRBD2 (6 bases). Trimming took off 6 bases at V and 3 bases at J, with 23 bases between the two ends. From germline, CDR1 is SEHNR and CDR2 FQNEAQ (reference sequence). The CDR3 contains 17 residues. CDR3 amino acids: CASRVPGLSKREETQYF. CDR3 sequence (DNA): TGTGCCAGCAGGGTCCCGGGACTCTCGAAAAGGGAAGAGACCCAGTACTTC.

This clonotype has only a few counts. The J gene is TRBJ1-1, the V gene TRBV11-2; 8 nucleotides agree with TRBD1. The length of the CDR3 is 19 residues. The V gene's germline CDR1 is SGHAT and CDR2 FQNNGV. V lost 8 bases, J lost 6 bases, and 26 bases stayed unmatched. The chain's CDR3 is CASSLGGTGLSLGGAEAFF. CDR3 sequence (DNA): TGTGCCAGCTCCTTAGGCGGGACAGGCTTATCTTTGGGAGGCGCTGAAGCTTTCTTT.

The chain carries TRBV18 and TRBJ2-7; 7 bases are a match to TRBD1. V trimming: 3 bases; J trimming: 6 bases; junction bases outside the gene matches: 5. Per germline, CDR1 KGHSH and CDR2 LQKENI. The CDR3 consists of 13 residues. This CDR3 is CASSPLQGSEQYF. The DNA of the CDR3 is TGTGCCAGCTCACCCCTACAGGGGAGCGAGCAGTACTTC.